This TCR beta chain was found in a study of T cell repertoires in cytomegalovirus infection. Study information: The public TCR beta signatures pointed to both CMV infection and matching HLA type.

TCRdb itself ran the reads through MiXCR, one entry per CDR3 protein. This sample has more than 250,000 distinct CDR3 sequences, with around 25% found just once. Study-wide results and limits: It was HLA-C-restricted CMV-specific TCR beta clonotypes that dominated the response ex vivo.

Per germline, CDR1 MNHNS and CDR2 SASEGT. The CDR3 sequence is 15 residues long. With V trimmed by 4 bases and J by 3 bases, 0 bases remained unmatched. This clonotype showed up many times. Its antigen is not identified. This sequence was found in a human donor in good health (CMV status not recorded). Some clones in this sample may be carry-over from other donors' samples. The source was cultured PBMCs, collected from culture after CMV antigen stimulation. The chain employs TRBV6-1 and TRBJ2-2; 12 nucleotides agree with TRBD2. The CDR3, as DNA: TGTGCCAGCAGTGGACTAGCGGGAGACACCGGGGAGCTGTTTTTT. It is translated as CASSGLAGDTGELFF.